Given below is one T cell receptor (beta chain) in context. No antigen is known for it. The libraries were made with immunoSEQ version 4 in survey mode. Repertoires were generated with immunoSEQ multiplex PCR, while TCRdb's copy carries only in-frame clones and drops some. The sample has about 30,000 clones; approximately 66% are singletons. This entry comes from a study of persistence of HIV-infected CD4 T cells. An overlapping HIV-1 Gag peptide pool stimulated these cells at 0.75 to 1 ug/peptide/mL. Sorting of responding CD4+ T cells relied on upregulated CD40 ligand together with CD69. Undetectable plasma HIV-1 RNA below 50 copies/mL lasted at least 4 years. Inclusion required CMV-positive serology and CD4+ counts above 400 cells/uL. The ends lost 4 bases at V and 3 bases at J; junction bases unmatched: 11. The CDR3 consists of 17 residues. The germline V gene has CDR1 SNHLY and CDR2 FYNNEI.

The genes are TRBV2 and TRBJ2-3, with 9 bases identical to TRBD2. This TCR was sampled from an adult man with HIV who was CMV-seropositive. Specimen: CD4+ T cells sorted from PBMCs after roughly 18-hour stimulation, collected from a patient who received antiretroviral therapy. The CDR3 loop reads CASSALSSGGSTDTQYF. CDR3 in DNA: TGTGCCAGCAGTGCCCTCTCCAGCGGGGGGAGTACAGATACGCAGTATTTT.